These T cell receptor beta chains were read from a single sample in a study of T cell responses to AZD1222 COVID-19 vaccine. The table came from immunoSEQ multiplex PCR; TCRdb's copy has only in-frame clones and leaves some out. Here the sample spans 110,000 to 150,000 clones, approximately 91% being singletons. The input for sequencing was peripheral blood, taken 28 days after the second AZD1222 dose. These receptors were obtained from an adult who received the AZD1222 COVID-19 vaccine. Both conserved end residues are part of each CDR3. A D gene is named only where the DNA matches it firmly. Clone size, where shown, is once, few, many, or a class for clones that have expanded.

V: TRBV7-9
D: TRBD2
J: TRBJ2-3
size: -
DNA: TGTGCCAGCAGCTGGGGGGGTAGCACAGATACGCAGTATTTT
CDR3: CASSWGGSTDTQYF

V: TRBV6-5
D: -
J: TRBJ1-2
size: -
DNA: TGTGCCACAAGCACGTCCGGGCTTAACTATGGCTACACCTTC
CDR3: CATSTSGLNYGYTF

V: TRBV6-5
D: -
J: TRBJ1-1
size: -
DNA: TGTGCCAGCACTTGGGGAGGGGGGGCCCAAGCTTTCTTT
CDR3: CASTWGGGAQAFF

V: TRBV7-2
D: -
J: TRBJ2-1
size: -
DNA: TGTGCCAGCAGCTGGGGGGCGGGAGCCCTGAGGAATGAGCAGTTCTTC
CDR3: CASSWGAGALRNEQFF

V: TRBV19
D: -
J: TRBJ1-5
size: once
DNA: TGTGCCAGTAGTATAGGGGGCAATAGCAATCAGCCCCAGCATTTT
CDR3: CASSIGGNSNQPQHF

V: TRBV11-2
D: -
J: TRBJ1-1
size: -
DNA: TGTGCCAGCAGCCCCATTGGGGGAGCACGGAACACTGAAGCTTTCTTT
CDR3: CASSPIGGARNTEAFF

V: TRBV7-6
D: -
J: TRBJ1-6
size: once
DNA: TGTGCCAGCAGCTTAGCAGGGTCGGGGTCACCCCTCCACTTT
CDR3: CASSLAGSGSPLHF

V: TRBV5-1
D: TRBD1
J: TRBJ2-7
size: -
DNA: TGCGCCAGCAGCTTGAAGGGACAGACCTACGAGCAGTACTTC
CDR3: CASSLKGQTYEQYF

V: TRBV2
D: -
J: TRBJ1-1
size: -
DNA: TGTGCCAGCAGTGTTGAGGGGGGAAACACTGAAGCTTTCTTT
CDR3: CASSVEGGNTEAFF

V: TRBV18
D: TRBD1
J: TRBJ2-3
size: once
DNA: TGTGCCAGCTCAAAGTTGCCGGGACAGGGGAACACAGATACGCAGTATTTT
CDR3: CASSKLPGQGNTDTQYF

V: TRBV29-1
D: -
J: TRBJ2-3
size: -
DNA: TGCAGCGTTTTAGTCAGCACAGATACGCAGTATTTT
CDR3: CSVLVSTDTQYF

V: TRBV5-1
D: -
J: TRBJ1-6
size: -
DNA: TGCGCCAGCAGCCCAGGGGACTTTATCTATAATTCACCCCTCCACTTT
CDR3: CASSPGDFIYNSPLHF

V: TRBV7-2
D: TRBD2
J: TRBJ2-1
size: -
DNA: TGTGCCAGCAGTATCACTAGCGGGGGGGCCACTGAGCAGTTCTTC
CDR3: CASSITSGGATEQFF

V: TRBV28
D: TRBD1
J: TRBJ2-5
size: -
DNA: TGTGCCAGCAGTTCGACAGGGGTGGTGGAGACCCAGTACTTC
CDR3: CASSSTGVVETQYF

V: TRBV9
D: -
J: TRBJ1-1
size: -
DNA: TGTGCCAGCAGCGTAGAGAAGGGTTTCACTGAAGCTTTCTTT
CDR3: CASSVEKGFTEAFF

V: TRBV14
D: -
J: TRBJ2-7
size: -
DNA: TGTGCCAGCAGCCAAGATAGGAGCGAGCAGTACTTC
CDR3: CASSQDRSEQYF

V: TRBV5-1
D: -
J: TRBJ2-3
size: once
DNA: TGCGCCAGCAGCTTGGCTACTCCAGATACGCAGTATTTT
CDR3: CASSLATPDTQYF